The entry that follows covers one T cell receptor (beta chain) sequence. This entry belongs to a study of shared clonotypes between healthy human individuals. Whole-study context: Each donor had three CD4 naive, three CD4 memory, two CD8 naive and one CD8 memory plate.

The repertoire was sequenced with immunoSEQ multiplex PCR; TCRdb's copy has only in-frame clones and lacks some. The sample yields about 2 million clones, 85% to 95% seen once. The CDR3 is 13 amino acids. Germline V gene lookup returns CDR1 SQVTM and CDR2 ANQGSEA. V lost 4 bases and J 7 bases, leaving 17 bases between the germline ends. Adult donors, all healthy and HIV-negative, had no recent acute infections or vaccinations. The study separated CD4+ cells into CD45RA+ naive and CD45RA-negative memory subsets. The source material was naive CD4+ T cells sorted from blood. This sample's subset: CD45RA+ positively selected. The chain employs TRBV29-1 and TRBJ2-7; perhaps D is TRBD1 or TRBD2 (5 bases each). The origin of this receptor is a man younger than 30 in good health. Here the CDR3 DNA reads TGCAGCGTTGGGGACGGCGGGTCGAATGAGCAGTACTTC. Its translation: CSVGDGGSNEQYF.